Below are 9 T cell receptor beta chains sequenced from a single sample in a study of Graves' ophthalmopathy and Graves' hyperthyroidism. Amplified TCR beta CDR3 regions were obtained using RNA transcripts as template. RT-PCR in the first round used HTBI primers; a second-round multiplex PCR followed. TCRdb itself ran the multiplex PCR reads through MiXCR, one entry per CDR3 protein. Seen here are some 520,000 distinct CDR3 sequences, 13% to 15% observed once, and the top ten hold approximately 9.8%. Source material: blood. Receptors were obtained from a woman aged 30 to 39 with Graves' ophthalmopathy.

This clonotype has ten or more counts. The genes are TRBV5-1 and TRBJ2-5, with 9 bases identical to TRBD2. The CDR3 extends over 16 amino acids. Germline CDR1 and CDR2: SGHRS and YFSETQ. With 4 bases clipped from V and 1 base from J, the junction kept 8 bases outside the gene matches. For the CDR3, the DNA is TGCGCCAGCAGCGTGAGCGGGGGGATTGGCCAAGAGACCCAGTACTTC. Its protein is CASSVSGGIGQETQYF.

This clonotype was seen more than once but under ten times. The J gene is TRBJ2-7, the V gene TRBV30; 7 positions agree with TRBD1. Per the germline V gene, CDR1 is GTSNPN and CDR2 is SVGIG (reference sequence). The CDR3 sequence is 15 residues long. V was clipped by 4 bases and J by 0 bases; unmatched bases: 9. The CDR3 DNA reads TGTGCCTGGAACATGGGACAGTTGGGCTCCTACGAGCAGTACTTC. It codes for CAWNMGQLGSYEQYF.

The V gene is TRBV6-2 or TRBV6-3, the J gene TRBJ1-1, with TRBD1 matching 7 bases. Looked up from germline, CDR1 is MNHEY and CDR2 is SVGEGT. The V segment lost 10 bases and the J segment 5 bases; nucleotides outside the gene matches: 13. The CDR3 has 14 amino acids. The chain's CDR3 is CATTPTGSGTEAFF. CDR3 DNA sequence: TGTGCCACTACACCGACAGGGAGTGGAACTGAAGCTTTCTTT.

The sample holds many counts of this clonotype. This sequence joins TRBV19 and TRBJ2-2; 11 nucleotides agree with TRBD2. Germline CDR1 LNHDA, CDR2 SQIVND (reference sequence). This CDR3 comprises 17 residues. The V and J ends lost 4 bases and 1 base, in that order; junction bases with no gene match: 5. CDR3 sequence reads: CASSTRGLAGNTGELFF. Written as DNA, the CDR3 is TGTGCCAGTAGTACCCGAGGACTAGCGGGGAACACCGGGGAGCTGTTTTTT. The whole variable domain, filled in from reference TRBV19 and TRBJ2-2, reads DGGITQSPKYLFRKEGQNVTLSCEQNLNHDAMYWYRQDPGQGLRLIYYSQIVNDFQKGDIAEGYSVSREKKESFPLTVTSAQKNPTAFYLCASSTRGLAGNTGELFFGEGSRLTVL.

This clonotype was recorded a few times. The rearrangement joins TRBV3-1 to TRBJ1-1; 7 bases agree with TRBD1. Germline CDR1 LGHDT, CDR2 YNNKEL (reference sequence). CDR3 length equals 14 residues. Unmatched junction bases numbered 8, after V lost 4 bases and J lost 6 bases. The CDR3 sequence is CASSPGSRGAEAFF. The CDR3 DNA reads as TGTGCCAGCAGCCCCGGTTCCAGGGGGGCTGAAGCTTTCTTT.

This chain uses TRBV27 with TRBJ1-6; D is undetermined. Trimming shortened V by 4 bases and J by 0 bases, and 7 bases separated the two germline ends. The CDR3 length is 15 residues. CDR1 is MNHEY and CDR2 is SMNVEV in the germline V gene (reference sequence). The CDR3, as DNA: TGTGCCAGCAGTTCCCCCAGCTCCTATAATTCACCCCTCCACTTT. As protein: CASSSPSSYNSPLHF.

This clonotype was detected many times. The V gene is TRBV6-1, the J gene TRBJ2-5; D perhaps matches TRBD1 (5 bases). Germline assignment: CDR1 MNHNS and CDR2 SASEGT. The CDR3 covers 16 residues. The V and J ends lost 7 bases and 3 bases respectively, with 21 bases between them. CDR3: CASIRWVGDSKETQYF. Here the CDR3 DNA reads TGTGCCAGCATAAGGTGGGTCGGAGACAGCAAAGAGACCCAGTACTTC.

In the case of this clonotype: Just one base apart from a much larger clone, this may be a read error. The rearrangement links TRBV18 to TRBJ1-1; no definite D call. Trimming left V 0 bases short and J 1 base short, with 15 bases between. The CDR3 runs 17 residues. CDR1 and CDR2 (germline): KGHSH, LQKENI. Here the CDR3 reads CASSPPSGRRQNTEAFF. CDR3 bases: TGTGCCAGCTCACCACCAAGCGGTAGACGCCAGAACACTGAAGCTTTCTTT. Based on the CDR3 plus reference TRBV18 and TRBJ1-1, the full variable domain is NAGVMQNPRHLVRRRGQEARLRCSPMKGHSHVYWYRQLPEEGLKFMVYLQKENIIDESGMPKERFSAEFPKEGPSILRIQQVVRGDSAAYFCASSPPSGRRQNTEAFFGQGTRLTVV.

V and J are TRBV7-9 and TRBJ2-5; D gene ambiguous. V shed 1 base and J shed 2 bases, with 11 bases lying between them. The CDR3 has 15 amino acids. Germline values: CDR1 SEHNR, CDR2 FQNEAQ (reference sequence). The CDR3 spells CASSLVYRGQETQYF. The CDR3 region has the DNA TGTGCCAGCAGCTTAGTCTATCGAGGTCAAGAGACCCAGTACTTC.